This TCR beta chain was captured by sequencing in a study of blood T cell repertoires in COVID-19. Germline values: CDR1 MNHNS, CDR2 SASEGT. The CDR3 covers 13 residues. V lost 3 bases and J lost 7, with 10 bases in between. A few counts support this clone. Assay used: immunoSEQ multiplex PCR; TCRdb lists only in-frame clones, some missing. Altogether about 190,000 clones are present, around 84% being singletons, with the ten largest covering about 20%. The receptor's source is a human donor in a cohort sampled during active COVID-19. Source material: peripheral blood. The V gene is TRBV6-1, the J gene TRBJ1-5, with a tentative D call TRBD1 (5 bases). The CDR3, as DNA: TGTGCCAGCAGTGAGAACAACAGGCAGCCCCAGCATTTT. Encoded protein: CASSENNRQPQHF.